This TCR beta chain was observed in a study of cytomegalovirus exposure and HLA in healthy donors (dated 2017 in TCRdb). Concerning the study at large: An earlier analysis of roughly 570 of the donors reported 250 to 350 Gb of sequence data and 117 million unique TCR beta sequences obtained from about 180 million T cells. The study profiled the T cell repertoires of under 850 subjects by immunosequencing and related them to cytomegalovirus serostatus. Donor age, sex, ethnicity and CMV serostatus were compiled together with the repertoire data. Typing coverage varied by locus: about 620-630 donors for A, B, C, DRB1 and DQB1; around 560 for DQA1; about 570 for DPA1; approximately 490 for DPB1. In a later analysis, previously published TCR beta repertoires from some 640 donors were re-analyzed and high-resolution HLA genotyping was added so that TCR occurrence patterns could be studied. Rather than drawing on any new phenotypic data, the later analysis identified candidate immune exposures from TCR beta sequences and the way those sequences occurred across donors. To decide whether each TCR beta V gene segment behaved as functional or pseudogenic, an earlier analysis of some 600 of the donors relied on high-throughput TCR beta sequencing. Both class I and class II loci were covered by HLA typing, at four-digit resolution. The aim of the study was to test whether cataloging public T cell receptors could identify signatures of past pathogen exposure. The study combined high-throughput TCR immunosequencing, statistical association of individual TCRs with disease status, and machine learning to predict cytomegalovirus infection status. All discovery cohort repertoires had been generated on a single sequencing platform. A later genetic analysis used genome-wide SNP genotypes for about three fifths of the 666 donors, treating that subset as a discovery cohort. Approximately 300 gigabases of sequencing data and roughly 81 million unique TCR sequences made up an early release that covered some 640 HLA-typed donors. The genetic ancestry cluster associated with self-reported Caucasian donors included 80% to 90% of the 300 to 400 genotyped donors. Among 350 to 400 genotyped donors of the cohort, an average of around 240,000 unique TCR beta nucleotide sequences were sequenced per donor, around 18% of them non-productive. A few DR-DQ haplotypes were treated as single units for association and clustering because of strong linkage in the cohort. Besides the first cohort of about 730 subjects, a separate validation cohort made up of 120 different subjects was used. Results and caveats for the whole study, not just this receptor: A few of the identified cytomegalovirus-associated TCR beta chains were confirmed in vitro to be specific for cytomegalovirus antigens. Specific HLA alleles were associated with roughly 16,000 TCR beta sequences at a false discovery rate of 0.05 in a later analysis. Compared with the roughly 700-donor mean, donors in an Asian-associated ancestry cluster had fewer N-insertions in productive TCRs, according to a later genetic analysis. According to a later analysis, parvovirus B19, influenza, CMV and Epstein-Barr virus appeared linked to several top co-occurrence clusters. Because counts were too low, more than 15 rarely observed V segments, including chromosome 9 orphons, were excluded from the earlier analysis of roughly 580 of the donors. The classifier was reported to diagnose cytomegalovirus status with high specificity and sensitivity in both the original cohort and the validation cohort. A further reported finding was that TCR beta sequences accurately predicted the HLA-A and HLA-B alleles for most subjects in the first cohort. In a later analysis, most CMV-associated TCR beta chains were found to appear HLA-restricted, with HLA associations seemingly driven largely by CMV exposure. An association between a missense DCLRE1C variant and V-gene and J-gene trimming of TCR beta chains was found in a later genetic analysis and replicated in an independent cohort. Correlated functional status among segregating V segments might reflect linkage disequilibrium, but an unknown experimental factor could not be ruled out. Compared with equally common non-associated chains, HLA-associated TCR beta chains in a later analysis were more clonally expanded and had lower generation probabilities. The only immune exposure information available for the cohort was CMV serostatus. Presence/absence analyses assumed roughly uniform sequencing depth across donors, an assumption that may not hold. A cluster of highly shared sequence variants was judged likely to represent a technical artifact of the sequencing pipeline. In a later analysis, TCR association rates were found to vary across HLA loci, with the most associated TCRs seen for DRB1 alleles and the fewest for HLA-C alleles. The study gave a list of 150 to 200 TCR beta chains associated with cytomegalovirus. Strong co-occurrence of HLA alleles, especially DR and DQ, made assigning TCR associations to individual alleles difficult. In an earlier analysis of fewer than 700 of the donors, most TCR beta V segments appeared in productive rearrangements about 87% or about 30% of the time, broadly matching IMGT annotations. Across donors, most TCR sequences were observed very rarely, whereas some public TCRs were present in many individuals. The authors suggested that the approach could potentially be extended to other disease states and immunological phenotypes. In this cohort, only TCR beta chains were sequenced, and detectable features were limited by the absence of alpha or paired-chain data. Because some donors lacked HLA typing at each locus, the association tests relied only on the typed subset. Some IMGT-functional V segments, including TRBV6-2 and TRBV6-3, could not be told apart with the 87-base-pair reads, so those segments were excluded.

The cohort consisted of 670 or so healthy bone marrow donors. At the time of sampling, every cohort member was nominally healthy, though immune exposures that went unrecorded were likely present. Of the 666 cohort members, about 290 had a positive CMV serostatus and about 350 had a negative one, while no CMV serostatus was recorded for the donor. A peripheral blood sample was provided by each donor, and peripheral blood mononuclear cells were used for TCR beta sequencing. The Qiagen DNeasy Blood Extraction Kit was used to extract genomic DNA from the blood cell samples. CDR1 and CDR2 (SQVTM, ANQGSEA) derive from the germline V gene. CDR3 length: 13 amino acids, cysteine to phenylalanine. Only the CDR3 region is kept as DNA, spanning 39 bases read in frame from base 1. A distance of 12 bases separates the germline ends of V and J, which lose 4 bases and 3 bases respectively. In its sample, this clone was seen a few times. Its target antigen remains unknown. Base quality data are lacking; no much larger clone is found one base away.

Libraries were made using the immunoSEQ multiplex PCR assay. For the multiplex PCR, a mixture combining 60 forward primers for TCR Vbeta segments and 13 reverse primers for TCR Jbeta segments was used. The CDR3 region of rearranged TCR beta genes was amplified from genomic DNA by a multiplex PCR assay. Amplified TCR beta libraries were sequenced as 87-base-pair reads on the Illumina HiSeq System. In the original analysis: A later analysis tallied 75 million to 95 million unique TCR beta chains across the 640 or so repertoires, and around 10 million of those chains were shared by two or more donors. Raw reads were error-corrected and collapsed into unique sequences by a nearest-neighbor algorithm in which closely related sequences were merged to remove PCR and sequencing errors. To assign V, D and J gene segments, CDR3 sequences were aligned to IMGT reference sequences. For a sequence to be retained, a match of at least six nucleotides was required to both a V gene segment and a J gene segment. Rearrangements were classified as productive when the CDR3 lacked stop codons and remained in frame with V and J, and all other rearrangements were classified as non-productive. Following IMGT convention, CDR3 was defined as the stretch from the second conserved V-encoded cysteine up to the conserved J-encoded phenylalanine. The earlier analysis of 500 to 600 of the donors excluded sequences that lacked an unambiguous match to a single V gene segment. In an earlier analysis of several hundred of the donors, V segments were called functional above 56.7% productive rearrangements and were called segregating when the between-donor standard deviation exceeded 5%. A statistical classification framework was built for diagnosing cytomegalovirus status from the catalog of TCR beta chain sequences. A later analysis assigned V and J genes by comparing TCR nucleotide sequences with IMGT/GENE-DB human TR gene sequences. In a later analysis, CDR3 sequences and most-parsimonious VDJ recombination scenarios were assigned using the TCRdist pipeline. In a later analysis, every TCR beta chain was defined by the combination of its CDR3 amino acid sequence and its V-gene family, and reads without a unique V-gene family were dropped. A later analysis removed roughly 590 highly shared, low-generation-probability nucleotide sequences to deal with suspected cross-contamination and a sequencing artifact. A later analysis calculated a clonal expansion index for each public chain from normalized within-repertoire ranks of inferred template counts. In a later analysis, generation probabilities were computed using a VDJ recombination model fitted to out-of-frame rearrangements, and the results were checked against IGoR. Hypergeometric tests were used in a later analysis to score TCR-TCR, TCR-HLA and TCR-CMV co-occurrence, with a repertoire-size bias correction applied to the TCR pairs. To estimate false discovery rates, a later analysis permuted the HLA or CMV assignments 20 times. In a later analysis, co-occurring TCRs were grouped using DBSCAN, and TCRdist sequence similarity was added for clustering within HLA-allele-positive subsets. Repertoires with fewer than 30,000 or more than 120,000 public chains were left out of co-occurrence clustering, as were about 5 repertoires with anomalous nucleotide sharing. This is the immuneACCESS table as TCRdb keeps it, with only in-frame sequences that have V and J called. A part of the clones is gone; compared with another copy, unresolved V genes explain less than half, and the rest is unexplained. V, J and clone size were drawn from that table, and D and trimming were deduced from the DNA. Here the sample has 97,000 or so clones; nearly 65% occur a single time. The ten biggest clones cover over 4% of the sample.

Sequenced sample: PBMCs. The sequence was collected from a human donor in good health. The chain joins TRBV29-1 to TRBJ1-1; the D gene is not confidently resolved. The DNA sequence is given as TGCAGCGTTGTAGCGAGTGGGTACACTGAAGCTTTCTTT. Translated, it gives CSVVASGYTEAFF.